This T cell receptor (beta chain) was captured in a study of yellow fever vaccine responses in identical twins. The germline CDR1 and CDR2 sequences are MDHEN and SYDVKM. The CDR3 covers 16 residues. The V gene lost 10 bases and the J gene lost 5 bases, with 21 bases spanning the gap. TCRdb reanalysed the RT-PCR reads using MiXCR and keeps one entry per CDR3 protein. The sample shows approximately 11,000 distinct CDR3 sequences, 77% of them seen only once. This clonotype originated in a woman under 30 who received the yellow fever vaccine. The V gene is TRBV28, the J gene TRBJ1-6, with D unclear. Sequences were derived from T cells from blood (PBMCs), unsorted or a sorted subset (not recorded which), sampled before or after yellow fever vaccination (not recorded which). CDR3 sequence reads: CATEDGVRLNNSPLHF. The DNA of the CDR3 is TGTGCCACCGAGGATGGGGTACGCCTTAATAATTCACCCCTCCACTTT. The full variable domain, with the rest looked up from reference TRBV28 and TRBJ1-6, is DVKVTQSSRYLVKRTGEKVFLECVQDMDHENMFWYRQDPGLGLRLIYFSYDVKMKEKGDIPEGYSVSREKKERFSLILESASTNQTSMYLCATEDGVRLNNSPLHFGNGTRLTVT.